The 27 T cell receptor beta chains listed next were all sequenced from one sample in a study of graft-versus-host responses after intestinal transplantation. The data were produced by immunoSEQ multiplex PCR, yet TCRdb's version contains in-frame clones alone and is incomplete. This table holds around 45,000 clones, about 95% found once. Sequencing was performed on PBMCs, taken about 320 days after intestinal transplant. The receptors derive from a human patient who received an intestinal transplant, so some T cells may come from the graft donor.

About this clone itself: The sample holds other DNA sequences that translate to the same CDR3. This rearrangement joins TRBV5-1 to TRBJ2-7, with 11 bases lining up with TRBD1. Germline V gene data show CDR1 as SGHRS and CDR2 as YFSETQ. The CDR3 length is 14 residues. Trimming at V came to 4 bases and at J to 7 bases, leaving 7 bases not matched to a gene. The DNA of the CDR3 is TGCGCCAGCAGCGCGGGGGACAGGGGGGGGGAGCAGTACTTC. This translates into CASSAGDRGGEQYF. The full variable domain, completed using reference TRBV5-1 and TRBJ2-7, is KAGVTQTPRYLIKTRGQQVTLSCSPISGHRSVSWYQQTPGQGLQFLFEYFSETQRNKGNFPGRFSGRQFSNSRSEMNVSTLELGDSALYLCASSAGDRGGEQYFGPGTRLTVT.

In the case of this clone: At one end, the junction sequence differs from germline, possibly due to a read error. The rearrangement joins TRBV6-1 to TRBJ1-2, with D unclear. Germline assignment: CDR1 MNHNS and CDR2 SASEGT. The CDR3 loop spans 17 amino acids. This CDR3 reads CAISESDFPRGLYGYTF. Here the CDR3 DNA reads TGTGCCATCAGTGAGTCCGACTTCCCCCGCGGCCTCTATGGCTACACCTTC.

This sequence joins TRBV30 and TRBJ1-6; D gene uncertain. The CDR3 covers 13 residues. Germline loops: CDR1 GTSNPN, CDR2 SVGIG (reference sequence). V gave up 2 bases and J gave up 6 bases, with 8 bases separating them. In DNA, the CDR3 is TGTGCCTGGAGTAGGACTGTTAATTCACCCCTCCACTTT. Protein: CAWSRTVNSPLHF. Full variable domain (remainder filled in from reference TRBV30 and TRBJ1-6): SQTIHQWPATLVQPVGSPLSLECTVEGTSNPNLYWYRQAAGRGLQLLFYSVGIGQISSEVPQNLSASRPQDRQFILSSKKLLLSDSGFYLCAWSRTVNSPLHFGNGTRLTVT.

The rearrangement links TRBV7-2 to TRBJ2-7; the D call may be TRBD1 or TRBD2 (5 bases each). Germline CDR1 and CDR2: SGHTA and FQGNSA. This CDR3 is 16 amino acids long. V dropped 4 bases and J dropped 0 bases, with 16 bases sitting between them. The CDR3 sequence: CASSSPGTLASYEQYF. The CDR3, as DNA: TGTGCCAGCAGCTCCCCCGGGACGCTAGCCTCCTACGAGCAGTACTTC.

CDR3 residues: CASSQDAPDPYEQYF. The CDR3 DNA is TGTGCCAGCAGCCAAGATGCGCCGGACCCATACGAGCAGTACTTC. The V and J genes are TRBV4-2 and TRBJ2-7, with D hard to call. Trimming shortened V by 0 bases and J by 4 bases, and 13 bases separated the two germline ends. Germline assignment: CDR1 LGHNA and CDR2 YNFKEQ. This CDR3 spans 15 amino acids.

The DNA of the CDR3 is TGTGCCAGCAGCTTAGGCGGATTCTCCTACAATGAGCAGTTCTTC. It translates to CASSLGGFSYNEQFF. This chain connects TRBV7-6 to TRBJ2-1; D remains unclear. The V and J ends lost 1 base and 0 bases respectively, with 7 bases between them. CDR1 and CDR2 (germline): SGHVS, FNYEAQ. This CDR3 spans 15 amino acids.

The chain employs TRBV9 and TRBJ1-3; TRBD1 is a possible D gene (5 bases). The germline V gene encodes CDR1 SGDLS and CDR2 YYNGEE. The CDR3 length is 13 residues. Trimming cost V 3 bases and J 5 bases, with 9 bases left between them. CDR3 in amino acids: CASSAEGRNTIYF. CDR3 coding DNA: TGTGCCAGCAGCGCTGAGGGACGAAACACCATATATTTT.

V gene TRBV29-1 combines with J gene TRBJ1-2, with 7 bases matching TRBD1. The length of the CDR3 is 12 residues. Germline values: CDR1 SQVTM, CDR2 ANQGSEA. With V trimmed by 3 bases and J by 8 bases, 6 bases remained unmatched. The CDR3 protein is CSVEGQPRGYTF. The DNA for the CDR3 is TGCAGCGTTGAGGGACAGCCTCGCGGCTACACCTTC.

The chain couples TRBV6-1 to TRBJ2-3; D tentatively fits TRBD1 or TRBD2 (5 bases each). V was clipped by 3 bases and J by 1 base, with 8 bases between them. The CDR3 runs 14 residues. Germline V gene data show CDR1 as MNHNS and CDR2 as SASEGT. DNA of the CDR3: TGTGCCAGCAGTGACCAGGGAGGCACAGATACGCAGTATTTT. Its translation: CASSDQGGTDTQYF.

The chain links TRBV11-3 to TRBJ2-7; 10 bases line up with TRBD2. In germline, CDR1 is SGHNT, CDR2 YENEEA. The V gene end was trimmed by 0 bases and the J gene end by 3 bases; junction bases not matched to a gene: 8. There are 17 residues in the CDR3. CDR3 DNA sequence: TGTGCCAGCAGCTTAGATCTGTTGGCTAGCGGGAGCTACGAGCAGTACTTC. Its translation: CASSLDLLASGSYEQYF.

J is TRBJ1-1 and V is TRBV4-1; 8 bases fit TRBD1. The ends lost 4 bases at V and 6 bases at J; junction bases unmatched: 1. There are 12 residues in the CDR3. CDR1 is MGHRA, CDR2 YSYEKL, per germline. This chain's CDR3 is CASSPTGAEAFF. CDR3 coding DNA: TGCGCCAGCAGCCCGACAGGGGCTGAAGCTTTCTTT.

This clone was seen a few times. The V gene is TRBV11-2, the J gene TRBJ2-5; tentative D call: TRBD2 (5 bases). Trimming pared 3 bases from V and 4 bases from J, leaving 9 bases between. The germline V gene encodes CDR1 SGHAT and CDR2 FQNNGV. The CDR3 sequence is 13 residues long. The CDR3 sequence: CASSFYLAETQYF. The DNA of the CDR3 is TGTGCCAGCAGCTTCTATCTAGCAGAGACCCAGTACTTC.

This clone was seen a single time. CDR3 in DNA: TGTGCCAGCAGCTGGGGTGAAGTGACAAGCTCCTACGAGCAGTACTTC. Its translation is CASSWGEVTSSYEQYF. The V and J genes are TRBV28 and TRBJ2-7; D ambiguous. V dropped 6 bases and J dropped 0 bases, with 18 bases sitting between them. Germline CDR1 MDHEN, CDR2 SYDVKM. This CDR3 comprises 16 residues.

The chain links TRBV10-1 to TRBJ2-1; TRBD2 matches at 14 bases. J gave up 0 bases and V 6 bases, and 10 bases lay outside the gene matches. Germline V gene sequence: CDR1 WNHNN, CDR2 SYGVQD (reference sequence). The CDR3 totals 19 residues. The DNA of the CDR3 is TGCGCCAGCAGGAAGGGGACTAGCGGGAGTGAGAGCTCCTACAATGAGCAGTTCTTC. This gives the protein CASRKGTSGSESSYNEQFF.

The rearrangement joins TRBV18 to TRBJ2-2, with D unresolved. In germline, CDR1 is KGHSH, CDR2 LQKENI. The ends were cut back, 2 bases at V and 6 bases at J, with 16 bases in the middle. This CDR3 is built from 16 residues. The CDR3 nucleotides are TGTGCCAGCTCACCAGAGGCTACGGCCACGGCCGGGGAGCTGTTTTTT. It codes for CASSPEATATAGELFF. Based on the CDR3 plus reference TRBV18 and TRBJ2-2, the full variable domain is NAGVMQNPRHLVRRRGQEARLRCSPMKGHSHVYWYRQLPEEGLKFMVYLQKENIIDESGMPKERFSAEFPKEGPSILRIQQVVRGDSAAYFCASSPEATATAGELFFGEGSRLTVL.

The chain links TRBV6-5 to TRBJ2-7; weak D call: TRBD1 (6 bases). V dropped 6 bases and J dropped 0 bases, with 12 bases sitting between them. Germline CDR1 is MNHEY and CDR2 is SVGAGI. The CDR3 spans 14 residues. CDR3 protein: CASSDRYYSYEQYF. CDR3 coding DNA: TGTGCCAGCAGCGACAGGTATTACTCCTACGAGCAGTACTTC.

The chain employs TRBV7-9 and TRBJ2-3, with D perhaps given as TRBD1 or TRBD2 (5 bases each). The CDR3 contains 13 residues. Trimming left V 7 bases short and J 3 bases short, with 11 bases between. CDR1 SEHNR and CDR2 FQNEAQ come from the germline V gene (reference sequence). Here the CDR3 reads CASTSRGTDTQYF. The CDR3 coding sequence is TGTGCCAGCACCTCGAGGGGTACAGATACGCAGTATTTT.

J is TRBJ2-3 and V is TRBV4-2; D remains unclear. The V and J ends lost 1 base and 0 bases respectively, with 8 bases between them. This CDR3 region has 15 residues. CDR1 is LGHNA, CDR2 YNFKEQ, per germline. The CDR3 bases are TGTGCCAGCAGCCAAGGCAGTCACAGCACAGATACGCAGTATTTT. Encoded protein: CASSQGSHSTDTQYF.

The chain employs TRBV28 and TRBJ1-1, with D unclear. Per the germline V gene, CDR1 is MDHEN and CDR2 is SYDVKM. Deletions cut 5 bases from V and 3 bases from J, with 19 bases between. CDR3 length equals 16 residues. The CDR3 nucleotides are TGTGCCAGCAGTCCGGGCCTCCGGTGGAGGGACACTGAAGCTTTCTTT. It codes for CASSPGLRWRDTEAFF.

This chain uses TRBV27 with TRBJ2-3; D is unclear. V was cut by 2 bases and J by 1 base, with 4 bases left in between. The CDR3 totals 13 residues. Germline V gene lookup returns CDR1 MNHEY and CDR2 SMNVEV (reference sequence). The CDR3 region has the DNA TGTGCCAGCAGTTTAGGACGCACAGATACGCAGTATTTT. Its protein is CASSLGRTDTQYF.

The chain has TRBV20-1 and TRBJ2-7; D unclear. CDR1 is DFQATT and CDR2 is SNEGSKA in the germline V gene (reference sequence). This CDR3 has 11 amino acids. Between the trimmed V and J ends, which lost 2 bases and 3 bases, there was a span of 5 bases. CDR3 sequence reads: CSARLNYEQYF. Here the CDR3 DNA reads TGCAGTGCTAGACTAAACTACGAGCAGTACTTC.

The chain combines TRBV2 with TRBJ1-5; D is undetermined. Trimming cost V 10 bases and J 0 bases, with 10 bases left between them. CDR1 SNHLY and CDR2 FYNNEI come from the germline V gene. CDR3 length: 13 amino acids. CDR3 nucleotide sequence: TGTGCCATTCGACCGGATAGCAATCAGCCCCAGCATTTT. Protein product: CAIRPDSNQPQHF.

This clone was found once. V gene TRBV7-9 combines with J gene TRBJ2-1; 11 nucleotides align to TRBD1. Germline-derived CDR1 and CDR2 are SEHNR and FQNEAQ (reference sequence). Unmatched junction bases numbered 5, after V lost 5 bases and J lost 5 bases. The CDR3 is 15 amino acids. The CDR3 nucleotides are TGTGCCAGCAGCCCCGGACAGGGGGCGCACAATGAGCAGTTCTTC. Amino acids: CASSPGQGAHNEQFF.

The CDR3 region has the DNA TGTGCCAGCAGTCCCTACGACCCCGTCACAGATACGCAGTATTTT. Translating gives CASSPYDPVTDTQYF. The gene calls are TRBV28 and TRBJ2-3; D remains ambiguous. The germline V gene has CDR1 MDHEN and CDR2 SYDVKM. This CDR3 has 15 amino acids. With 5 bases removed from V and 2 bases from J, the gap between germline ends came to 14 bases.

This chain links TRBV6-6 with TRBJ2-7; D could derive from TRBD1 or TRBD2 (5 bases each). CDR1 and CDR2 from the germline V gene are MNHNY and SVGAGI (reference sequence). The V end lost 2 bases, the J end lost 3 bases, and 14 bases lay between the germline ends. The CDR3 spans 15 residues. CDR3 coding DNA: TGTGCCAGCAGTTACGAGTCCGGGACGGGCTACGAGCAGTACTTC. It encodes CASSYESGTGYEQYF.

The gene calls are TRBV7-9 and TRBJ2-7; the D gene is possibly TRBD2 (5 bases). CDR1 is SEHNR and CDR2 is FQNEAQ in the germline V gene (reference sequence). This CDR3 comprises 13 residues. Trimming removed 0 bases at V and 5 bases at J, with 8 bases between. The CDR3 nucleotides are TGTGCCAGCAGCTTAGCTGGACTTAACGAGCAGTACTTC. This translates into CASSLAGLNEQYF.

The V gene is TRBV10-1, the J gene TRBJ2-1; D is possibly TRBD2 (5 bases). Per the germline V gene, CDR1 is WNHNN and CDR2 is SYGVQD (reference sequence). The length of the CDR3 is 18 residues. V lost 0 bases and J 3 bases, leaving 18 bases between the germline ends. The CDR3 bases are TGCGCCAGCAGTGAGTCGGGTTTGAGGAAGCGGTTCTACAATGAGCAGTTCTTC. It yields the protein CASSESGLRKRFYNEQFF.